This T cell receptor beta chain came from a study of Ad26.COV2.S vaccination and SARS-CoV-2 variants. The repertoire was sequenced with immunoSEQ multiplex PCR; TCRdb's copy has only in-frame clones and lacks some. The sample lists about 500,000 clones, nearly 90% occurring once. Treatment noted: around 19 received Ad26.COV2.S at low or high dose, single or two shots; 5 received placebo; per-sample allocation not given. Samples analyzed were those drawn on day 63 after the first vaccine or placebo injection. A single count supports this clone. Its antigen remains unknown. Study observations and caveats: Comparable non-spike TCR breadth was observed in vaccine and placebo recipients. Vaccine recipients had higher spike-specific TCR breadth than placebo recipients.

The sample here was peripheral blood, taken in a trial of Ad26.COV2.S vaccine versus placebo. The TCR was taken from a person between 18 and 59 years old who received the Ad26.COV2.S COVID-19 vaccine or a placebo.

The chain's CDR3 is CASSRDAHSTDTQYF. CDR3 DNA sequence: TGTGCCAGCAGCCGCGACGCTCACAGCACAGATACGCAGTATTTT. This chain joins TRBV7-9 and TRBJ2-3; D remains unclear. Trimming took off 5 bases at V and 0 bases at J, with 12 bases between the two ends. Germline V gives CDR1 SEHNR, CDR2 FQNEAQ (reference sequence). The CDR3 totals 15 residues.